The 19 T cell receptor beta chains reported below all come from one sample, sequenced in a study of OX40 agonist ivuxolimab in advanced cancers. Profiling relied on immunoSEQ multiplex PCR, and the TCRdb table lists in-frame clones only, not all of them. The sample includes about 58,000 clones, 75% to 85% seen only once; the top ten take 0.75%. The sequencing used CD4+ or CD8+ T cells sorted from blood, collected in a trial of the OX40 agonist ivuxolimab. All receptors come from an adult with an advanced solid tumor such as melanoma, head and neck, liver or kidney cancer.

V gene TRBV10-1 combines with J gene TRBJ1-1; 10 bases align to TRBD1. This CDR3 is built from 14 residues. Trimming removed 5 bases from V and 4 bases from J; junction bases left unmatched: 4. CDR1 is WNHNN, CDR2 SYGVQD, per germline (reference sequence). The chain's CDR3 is CASSPGQGFTEAFF. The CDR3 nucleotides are TGCGCCAGCAGTCCGGGACAGGGGTTCACTGAAGCTTTCTTT.

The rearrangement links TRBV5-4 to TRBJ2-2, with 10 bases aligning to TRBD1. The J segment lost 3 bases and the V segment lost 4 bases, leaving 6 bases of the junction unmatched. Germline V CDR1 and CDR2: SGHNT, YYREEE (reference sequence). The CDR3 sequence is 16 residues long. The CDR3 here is CASSLGDRGDTGELFF. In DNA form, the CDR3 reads TGTGCCAGCAGCCTTGGGGACAGGGGAGACACCGGGGAGCTGTTTTTT.

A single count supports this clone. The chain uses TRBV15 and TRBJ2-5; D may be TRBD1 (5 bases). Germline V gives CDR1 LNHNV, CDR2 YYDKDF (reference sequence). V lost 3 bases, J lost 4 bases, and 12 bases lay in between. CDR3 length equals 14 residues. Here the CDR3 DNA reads TGTGCCACCAGCAGGGGGCAGGGTGGAGAGACCCAGTACTTC. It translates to CATSRGQGGETQYF.

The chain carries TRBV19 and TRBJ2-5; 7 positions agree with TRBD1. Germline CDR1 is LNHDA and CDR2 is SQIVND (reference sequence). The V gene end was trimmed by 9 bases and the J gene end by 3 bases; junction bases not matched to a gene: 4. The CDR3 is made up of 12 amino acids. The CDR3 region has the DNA TGTGCCAGCCGACAGGGCGAAGAGACCCAGTACTTC. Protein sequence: CASRQGEETQYF.

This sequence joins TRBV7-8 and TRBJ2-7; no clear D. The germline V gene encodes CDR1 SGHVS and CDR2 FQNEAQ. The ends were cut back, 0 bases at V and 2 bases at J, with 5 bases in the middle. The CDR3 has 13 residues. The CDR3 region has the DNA TGTGCCAGCAGCTTAGCGGTCACCTACGAGCAGTACTTC. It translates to CASSLAVTYEQYF. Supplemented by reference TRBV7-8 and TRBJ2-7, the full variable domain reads GAGVSQSPRYKVAKRGQDVALRCDPISGHVSLFWYQQALGQGPEFLTYFQNEAQLDKSGLPSDRFFAERPEGSVSTLKIQRTQQEDSAVYLCASSLAVTYEQYFGPGTRLTVT.

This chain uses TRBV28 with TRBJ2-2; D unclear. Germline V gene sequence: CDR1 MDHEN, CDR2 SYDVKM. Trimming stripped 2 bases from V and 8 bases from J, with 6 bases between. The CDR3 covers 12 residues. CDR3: CASSLRVGELFF. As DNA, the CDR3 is TGTGCCAGCAGTTTAAGAGTAGGGGAGCTGTTTTTT. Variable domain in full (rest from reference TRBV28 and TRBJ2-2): DVKVTQSSRYLVKRTGEKVFLECVQDMDHENMFWYRQDPGLGLRLIYFSYDVKMKEKGDIPEGYSVSREKKERFSLILESASTNQTSMYLCASSLRVGELFFGEGSRLTVL.

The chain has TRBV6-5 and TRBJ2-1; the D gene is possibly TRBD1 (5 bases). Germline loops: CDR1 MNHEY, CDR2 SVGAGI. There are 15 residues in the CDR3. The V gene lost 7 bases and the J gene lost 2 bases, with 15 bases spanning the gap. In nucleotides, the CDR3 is TGTGCCAGCACCCCCCCAGGGATGACCTACAATGAGCAGTTCTTC. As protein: CASTPPGMTYNEQFF.

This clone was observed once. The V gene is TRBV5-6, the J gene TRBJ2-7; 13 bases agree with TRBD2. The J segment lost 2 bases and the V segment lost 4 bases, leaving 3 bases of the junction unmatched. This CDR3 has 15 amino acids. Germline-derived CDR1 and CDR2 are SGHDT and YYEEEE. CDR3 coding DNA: TGTGCCAGCAGCCAAACTAGCGGGGGGGCCTACGAGCAGTACTTC. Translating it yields CASSQTSGGAYEQYF. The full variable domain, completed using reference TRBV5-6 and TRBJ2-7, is DAGVTQSPTHLIKTRGQQVTLRCSPKSGHDTVSWYQQALGQGPQFIFQYYEEEERQRGNFPDRFSGHQFPNYSSELNVNALLLGDSALYLCASSQTSGGAYEQYFGPGTRLTVT.

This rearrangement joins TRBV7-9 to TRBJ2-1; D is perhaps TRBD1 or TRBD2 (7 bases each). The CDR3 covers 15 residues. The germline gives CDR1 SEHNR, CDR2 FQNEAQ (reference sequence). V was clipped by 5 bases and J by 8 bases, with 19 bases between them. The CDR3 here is CASSARQGGLDEQFF. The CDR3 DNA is TGTGCCAGCAGCGCCCGACAGGGAGGGCTGGATGAGCAGTTCTTC.

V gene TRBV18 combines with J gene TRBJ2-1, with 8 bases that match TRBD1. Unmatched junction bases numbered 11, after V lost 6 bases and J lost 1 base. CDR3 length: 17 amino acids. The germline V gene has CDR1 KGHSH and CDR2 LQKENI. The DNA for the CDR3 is TGTGCCAGCTCGCCATCGGGACAGGCCCCGTCCTACAATGAGCAGTTCTTC. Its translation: CASSPSGQAPSYNEQFF.

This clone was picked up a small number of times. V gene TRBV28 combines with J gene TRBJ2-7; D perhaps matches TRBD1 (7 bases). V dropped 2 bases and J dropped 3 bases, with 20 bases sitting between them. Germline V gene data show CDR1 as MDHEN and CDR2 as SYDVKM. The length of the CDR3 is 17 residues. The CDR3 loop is CASSLPQGGTERYEQYF. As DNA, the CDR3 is TGTGCCAGCAGTTTACCCCAGGGGGGAACAGAACGCTACGAGCAGTACTTC.

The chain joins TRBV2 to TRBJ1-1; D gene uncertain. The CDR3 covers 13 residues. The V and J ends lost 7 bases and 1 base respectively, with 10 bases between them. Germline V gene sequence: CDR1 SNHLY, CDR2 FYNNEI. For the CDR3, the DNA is TGTGCCAGCACCAGTACGGGGAACACTGAAGCTTTCTTT. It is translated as CASTSTGNTEAFF.

This CDR3 is CASTIGGRPTQYF. The CDR3 DNA reads TGCGCCAGCACCATCGGGGGGCGGCCTACGCAGTATTTT. The V call is TRBV5-1, the J call TRBJ2-3; D perhaps matches TRBD2 (7 bases). Germline V lookup: CDR1 SGHRS, CDR2 YFSETQ. Deletions cut 6 bases from V and 8 bases from J, with 16 bases between. The CDR3 is 13 residues long.

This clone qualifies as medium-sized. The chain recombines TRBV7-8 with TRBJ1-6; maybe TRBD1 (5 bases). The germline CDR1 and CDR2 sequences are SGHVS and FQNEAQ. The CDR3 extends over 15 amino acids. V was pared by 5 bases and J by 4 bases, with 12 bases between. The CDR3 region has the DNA TGTGCCAGCAGCCCGGGACGCCGTTATAATTCACCCCTCCACTTT. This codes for CASSPGRRYNSPLHF.

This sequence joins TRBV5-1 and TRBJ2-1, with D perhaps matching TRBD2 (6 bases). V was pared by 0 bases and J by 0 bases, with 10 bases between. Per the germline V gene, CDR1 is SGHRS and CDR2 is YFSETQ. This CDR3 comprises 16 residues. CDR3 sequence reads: CASSLGGGSSYNEQFF. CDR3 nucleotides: TGCGCCAGCAGCTTGGGGGGAGGTAGCTCCTACAATGAGCAGTTCTTC.

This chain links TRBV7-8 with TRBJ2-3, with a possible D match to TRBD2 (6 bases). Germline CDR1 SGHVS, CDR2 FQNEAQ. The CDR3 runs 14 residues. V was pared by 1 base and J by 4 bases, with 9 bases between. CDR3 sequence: CASSLGGTADTQYF. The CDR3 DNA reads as TGTGCCAGCAGCTTAGGTGGGACTGCAGATACGCAGTATTTT.

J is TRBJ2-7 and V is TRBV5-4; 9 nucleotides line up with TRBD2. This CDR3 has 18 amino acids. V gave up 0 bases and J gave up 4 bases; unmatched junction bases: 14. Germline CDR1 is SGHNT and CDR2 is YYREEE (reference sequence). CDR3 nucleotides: TGTGCCAGCAGCTTGGCATGGAGCGGGGGGCCAAGTGGATACGAGCAGTACTTC. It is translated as CASSLAWSGGPSGYEQYF.

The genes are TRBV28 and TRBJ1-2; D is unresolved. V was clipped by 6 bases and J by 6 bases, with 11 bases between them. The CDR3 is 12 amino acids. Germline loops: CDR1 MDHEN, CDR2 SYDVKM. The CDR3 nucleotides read TGTGCCAGCAGGTCCCGGAGGCATGGCTACACCTTC. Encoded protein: CASRSRRHGYTF.

CDR3 sequence (DNA): TGTGCCAGCAGCCTCAGGGGTAGCGGGGGGGCCAGGTGGTACACAGATACGCAGTATTTT. Amino acid sequence: CASSLRGSGGARWYTDTQYF. The V and J genes are TRBV7-6 and TRBJ2-3; 11 positions match TRBD2. The CDR3 runs 20 residues. Trimming took 5 bases from V and 2 from J; bases not matched to a gene: 18. Per germline, CDR1 SGHVS and CDR2 FNYEAQ.